This TCR beta chain was retrieved from a study of cytomegalovirus exposure and HLA in healthy donors. At the level of the study: Out of about 170 million T cells, an earlier analysis found some 110 million unique TCR beta sequences in total.

Notes on the study in general: Productive status was seen about 90% or about 30% of the time for most TCR beta V segments in an earlier analysis. Later analysis identified a missense DCLRE1C variant that was linked to TCR beta V- and J-gene trimming. CMV serostatus was the only immune exposure information that was available.

PCR was performed using 60 Vbeta and 13 Jbeta primers. Produced via immunoSEQ multiplex PCR; TCRdb's table is partial and in-frame only. The data contain around 200,000 clones, 83% of them singletons. CDR1 LGHNA and CDR2 YSLEER come from the germline V gene. The CDR3 runs to 15 residues. V dropped 0 bases and J dropped 5 bases, with 12 bases sitting between them. Comments on this clone: The target antigen is unknown.

The clonotype was recovered from a man aged 45-60 years in good health and CMV-seronegative. The specimen sequenced was PBMCs. The rearrangement uses TRBV4-3 and TRBJ2-3; D remains ambiguous. The CDR3 spells CASSQDQTGLDTQYF. The CDR3 nucleotides read TGCGCCAGCAGCCAAGATCAAACGGGTCTAGATACGCAGTATTTT.